Listed below are T cell receptor beta chains from one sample, sequenced in a study of memory CD4+ T cells and cytomegalovirus serostatus. Sequencing was performed with immunoSEQ multiplex PCR; in TCRdb, only in-frame clones are kept and a portion is missing. The sample includes about 96,000 clones, about 80% of them seen just once. Sample: memory CD4+ T cells from blood. These receptors all come from an adult in good health and CMV-seropositive. The CDR3 runs from the conserved cysteine through the conserved F or W. D genes are given only for firm matches. The listing skips clone size in some rows; elsewhere it reads once, few, many or a size class.

TGTGCCAGCAGCAAAGGAGGCTTCACCGGGACTAGCCGCCACGAGCAGTACTTC,CASSKGGFTGTSRHEQYF,.,.,TRBJ2-7,TRBV21-1
TGTGCCAGCTCACCAGGGACAGAAGATACGCAGTATTTT,CASSPGTEDTQYF,.,TRBD1,TRBJ2-3,TRBV18
TGTGCCAGCAGCCCTTCCCTGCTAGCGGGAGGGAGGGCGAACACCGGGGAGCTGTTTTTT,CASSPSLLAGGRANTGELFF,once,TRBD2,TRBJ2-2,TRBV9
TGTGCCAGCAGCTTAGAGGGACAGGGTTCCGAGCAGTACTTC,CASSLEGQGSEQYF,.,TRBD1,TRBJ2-7,TRBV7-6
TGTGCCAGCAGCCCCCCTATGTCCTACGAGCAGTACTTC,CASSPPMSYEQYF,.,.,TRBJ2-7,TRBV7-9
TGTGCCAGTAGACCCGGGACCGGCCTCTACGAGCAGTACTTC,CASRPGTGLYEQYF,few,.,TRBJ2-7,TRBV19
TGTGCCAGCAGCGTACAGGGCTCTGGAAACACCATATATTTT,CASSVQGSGNTIYF,.,.,TRBJ1-3,TRBV7-9
TGTGCCTGGAGTATGGTAGGGCCGGGCTACACCTTC,CAWSMVGPGYTF,once,.,TRBJ1-2,TRBV30
TGTGCCAGCAGCAGCAGACTGCAGGGAAGCGAGCAGTACTTC,CASSSRLQGSEQYF,.,.,TRBJ2-7,TRBV6-1
TGTGCCAGCAGCTTACAGGGGGACACTGAAGCTTTCTTT,CASSLQGDTEAFF,.,TRBD1,TRBJ1-1,TRBV7-3
TGTGCCAGCAGCCAGGCGGCTATCCGCAATCAGCCCCAGCATTTT,CASSQAAIRNQPQHF,.,.,TRBJ1-5,TRBV7-2
TGTGCCAGCCGGCTACAGGGACTGAATGAGCAGTTCTTC,CASRLQGLNEQFF,.,.,TRBJ2-1,TRBV6-6